This entry features one T cell receptor beta chain sequence. What antigen it recognizes has not been identified. Base qualities are missing; no much larger clone stands one base away. The sample originates from a study of cytomegalovirus exposure and HLA in healthy donors (dated by TCRdb to 2017 to 2019). Describing the broader study: An earlier analysis of under 600 of the donors reported more than 250 Gb of sequence data and around 120 million unique TCR beta sequences from some 180 million T cells. An early release that covered 640 HLA-typed donors contained about 300 gigabases of sequencing data and 70 million to 100 million unique TCR sequences. Among the roughly 400 genotyped donors, approximately 76% belonged to the genetic ancestry cluster associated with self-reported Caucasian donors. The study aimed to test whether signatures of past pathogen exposure could be identified by cataloging public T cell receptors. The T cell repertoires of several hundred subjects were profiled by immunosequencing and related to cytomegalovirus serostatus. Along with the roughly 710-subject first cohort, a separate validation cohort of over a hundred different subjects was used. To predict cytomegalovirus infection status, the study combined high-throughput TCR immunosequencing, statistical association of individual TCRs with disease status, and machine learning. In a later analysis, previously published TCR beta repertoires from hundreds of donors were re-analyzed and high-resolution HLA genotyping was added so that TCR occurrence patterns could be studied. In the later analysis, no new phenotypic data were used to find candidate immune exposures; instead, reliance was placed on TCR beta sequences and their occurrence across donors. An earlier analysis of approximately 580 of the donors used high-throughput TCR beta sequencing to judge whether each TCR beta V gene segment behaved as functional or pseudogenic. Alongside the repertoire data, information on donor age, sex, ethnicity and CMV serostatus was compiled. In a later genetic analysis, genome-wide SNP genotypes for 398 of the 666 donors were used, and that subset was treated as a discovery cohort. All discovery cohort repertoires had been generated using a single sequencing platform. HLA typing covered class I and class II loci at four-digit resolution. The number of typed donors differed by locus: roughly 629-630 for A, B, C, DRB1 and DQB1; roughly 510 for DQA1; around 610 for DPA1; and roughly 470 for DPB1. Because of strong linkage in the cohort, a handful of DR-DQ haplotypes were treated as single units for association and clustering. On average, about 240,000 unique TCR beta nucleotide sequences were sequenced per donor among a few hundred genotyped donors of the cohort, with roughly 20% of those sequences being non-productive. The paper's findings and limits, for the study overall: Presence/absence analyses assumed roughly uniform sequencing depth across donors, an assumption that may not hold. In a later analysis, several top co-occurrence clusters were reported to appear linked to parvovirus B19, influenza, CMV and Epstein-Barr virus. A later analysis found that HLA-associated TCR beta chains were more clonally expanded and had lower generation probabilities than equally common non-associated chains. The only immune exposure information available for the cohort was CMV serostatus. Because counts were too low, approximately 15 rarely observed V segments, including chromosome 9 orphons, were excluded from the earlier analysis of fewer than 650 of the donors. A group of highly shared sequence variants was considered likely to be a technical artifact of the sequencing pipeline. A later analysis found that TCR association rates varied across HLA loci, with DRB1 alleles showing the most associated TCRs and HLA-C alleles the fewest. This cohort had only TCR beta chains sequenced, and the lack of alpha or paired-chain data limited which features could be detected. Because the 87-base-pair reads could not distinguish some IMGT-functional V segments, including TRBV6-2 and TRBV6-3, those segments were excluded. Across donors, most TCR sequences were observed very rarely, whereas some public TCRs were present in many individuals. Assigning TCR associations to individual alleles was difficult when HLA alleles, especially DR and DQ, strongly co-occurred. Because HLA typing was unavailable for some donors at each locus, only the typed subset was used in association tests. Compared with the roughly 670-donor mean, donors in an Asian-associated ancestry cluster had fewer N-insertions in productive TCRs, according to a later genetic analysis. In both the original and validation cohorts, the classifier was reported to diagnose cytomegalovirus status with high specificity and sensitivity. In a later genetic analysis, a missense DCLRE1C variant was associated with V-gene and J-gene trimming of TCR beta chains, and the association was replicated in an independent cohort. The authors suggested that the approach could potentially be extended to other disease states and immunological phenotypes. Correlated functional status among segregating V segments might reflect linkage disequilibrium, but an unknown experimental factor could not be ruled out. According to a later analysis, most CMV-associated TCR beta chains appeared to be HLA-restricted, and the HLA associations seemed to be driven largely by CMV exposure. In vitro tests confirmed that three of the cytomegalovirus-associated TCR beta chains recognize cytomegalovirus antigens. A further reported finding was that TCR beta sequences accurately predicted the HLA-A and HLA-B alleles for most subjects in the first cohort. A total of roughly 160 TCR beta chains were listed by the study as associated with cytomegalovirus. In a later analysis, 16,951 TCR beta sequences were associated with specific HLA alleles at a false discovery rate of 0.05. In an earlier analysis of roughly 500 of the donors, most TCR beta V segments appeared in productive rearrangements about 87% or about 30% of the time, broadly matching IMGT annotations.

The cohort consisted of 666 healthy bone marrow donors. At the time of sampling, every cohort member was nominally healthy, though immune exposures that went unrecorded were likely present. The donor was CMV seronegative and belonged to the group of over 350 seronegative cohort members. Every donor gave a peripheral blood sample, and the peripheral blood mononuclear cells from that sample were used for TCR beta sequencing. The Qiagen DNeasy Blood Extraction Kit was used to extract genomic DNA from the blood cell samples. Spanning cysteine to phenylalanine, the CDR3 consists of 16 amino acids. Solely the CDR3 DNA is kept, with 48 bases framed from the first base. V is shortened by 0 bases, J by 0 bases, and the region joining them spans 15 bases. Looking up the germline V gene yields CDR1 SQVTM and CDR2 ANQGSEA. The receptor library was made with the immunoSEQ multiplex PCR assay. For the multiplex PCR, a mixture combining 60 forward primers for TCR Vbeta segments and 13 reverse primers for TCR Jbeta segments was used. The CDR3 region of rearranged TCR beta genes was amplified from genomic DNA with a multiplex PCR assay. Amplified TCR beta libraries were sequenced as 87-base-pair reads on the Illumina HiSeq System. In the original analysis: A later analysis tallied about 77 million unique TCR beta chains across the roughly 610 repertoires, and approximately 11 million of those chains were shared by two or more donors. Raw reads were error-corrected and collapsed into unique sequences by a nearest-neighbor algorithm in which closely related sequences were merged to remove PCR and sequencing errors. To assign V, D and J gene segments, CDR3 sequences were aligned to IMGT reference sequences. Each retained sequence needed at least a six-nucleotide match to both a V gene segment and a J gene segment. A rearrangement was called productive if the CDR3 had no stop codons and remained in frame with V and J, and every other rearrangement was called non-productive. CDR3 was defined according to IMGT convention as the region running from the second conserved V-encoded cysteine to the conserved J-encoded phenylalanine. The earlier analysis of around 640 of the donors excluded sequences that lacked an unambiguous match to a single V gene segment. In an earlier analysis of 587 of the donors, V segments were called functional above 56.7% productive rearrangements and were called segregating when the between-donor standard deviation exceeded 5%. A statistical classification framework was developed to diagnose cytomegalovirus status using the catalog of TCR beta chain sequences. V and J gene assignment, in a later analysis, came from comparing TCR nucleotide sequences with IMGT/GENE-DB human TR gene sequences. Using the TCRdist pipeline, a later analysis assigned CDR3 sequences along with most-parsimonious VDJ recombination scenarios. In a later analysis, each TCR beta chain was defined by its CDR3 amino acid sequence together with its V-gene family, and reads without a unique V-gene family were excluded. To address suspected cross-contamination and a sequencing artifact, a later analysis removed several hundred highly shared, low-generation-probability nucleotide sequences. In a later analysis, a clonal expansion index was calculated for each public chain from normalized within-repertoire ranks of inferred template counts. Generation probabilities in a later analysis came from a VDJ recombination model fitted to out-of-frame rearrangements, and those results were checked against IGoR. In a later analysis, TCR-TCR, TCR-HLA and TCR-CMV co-occurrence was scored with hypergeometric tests, and a repertoire-size bias correction was applied to TCR pairs. A later analysis estimated false discovery rates by permuting HLA or CMV assignments 20 times. In a later analysis, co-occurring TCRs were grouped with DBSCAN, and TCRdist sequence similarity was added when clustering was performed within HLA-allele-positive subsets. Repertoires with fewer than 30,000 or more than 120,000 public chains, plus five repertoires with anomalous nucleotide sharing, were excluded from co-occurrence clustering. TCRdb carries this immuneACCESS record with in-frame sequences only. Its versions omit some clonotypes, under half of them owing to an unresolved V gene in the studies checked, with the rest unexplained. V and J calls plus clone size are reproduced from that table; the DNA served to infer D and trimming. The table for this sample lists approximately 200,000 clones; roughly 80% of them were counted only once. The ten most abundant clones make up 0.25% to 0.3% of the sample.

The clonotype originates from a boy between 10 and 17 years old in good health and CMV-seronegative. The chain is made from TRBV29-1 and TRBJ2-7; TRBD1 could be the D gene, as 5 bases match. Sequencing was performed on PBMCs. The CDR3 corresponds to CSVEDPSDRSSYEQYF. The nucleotide sequence reads as follows: TGCAGCGTTGAAGATCCGTCTGACAGAAGCTCCTACGAGCAGTACTTC.